This T cell receptor beta chain was identified during a study of radiotherapy plus CTLA-4 blockade in lung cancer. Study as a whole: Overall, 15% to 20% of patients showed an objective response, while over 30% attained disease control. Study findings and constraints: Radiotherapy with ipilimumab was followed by blood expansion of tumor-derived clones.

The method was immunoSEQ multiplex PCR; TCRdb's version includes in-frame clones alone and lacks a portion of them. The sample shows approximately 80,000 clones, around 81% of them seen only once. A note on this clone: The antigen is undetermined. Because the CDR3's place on the DNA is in doubt, the DNA is left out and the CDR3 is given as listed by TCRdb. Other DNA variants within this sample encode the same CDR3.

The CDR3 is 15 residues long, counting both termini. Germline CDR1 reads SGHRS; CDR2 reads YFSETQ. Those patients who had chemo-refractory metastatic non-small-cell lung cancer were given focal radiation along with CTLA-4 blockade through ipilimumab. This material consisted of peripheral blood, taken from a patient treated with radiotherapy plus ipilimumab. The origin of this receptor is a human donor with non-small cell lung cancer whose response to radiotherapy plus ipilimumab could not be evaluated. Some clones in this sample may be carry-over from other donors' samples. The chain uses TRBV5-1 and TRBJ2-3; TRBD2 is taken as the D call from the table, unchecked against the DNA. The CDR3 sequence is CASSLWGVGTDTQYF.